This passage covers 11 T cell receptor beta chains from one sample sequenced in a study of cytomegalovirus exposure and HLA in healthy donors. Amplification used 60 Vbeta primers and 13 Jbeta primers. Assay used: immunoSEQ multiplex PCR; TCRdb lists only in-frame clones, some missing. Recorded for this sample: 100,000 to 150,000 clones. The sample consisted of PBMCs. All receptors derive from a young man in good health and CMV-seronegative.

V usage is TRBV11-3 and J usage is TRBJ2-1, with D maybe TRBD1 (6 bases). The germline gives CDR1 SGHNT, CDR2 YENEEA. The CDR3 has 15 residues. Deletions cut 5 bases from V and 5 bases from J, with 16 bases between. DNA for the CDR3: TGTGCCAGCAGCAAAGATGAGGGGGTGAACAATGAGCAGTTCTTC. Protein product: CASSKDEGVNNEQFF. The full variable domain, completed using reference TRBV11-3 and TRBJ2-1, is EAGVVQSPRYKIIEKKQPVAFWCNPISGHNTLYWYLQNLGQGPELLIRYENEEAVDDSQLPKDRFSAERLKGVDSTLKIQPAELGDSAVYLCASSKDEGVNNEQFFGPGTRLTVL.

This chain uses TRBV5-1 with TRBJ2-1; 8 nucleotides align to TRBD1. The CDR3 is 14 residues long. Germline V gene sequence: CDR1 SGHRS, CDR2 YFSETQ. Germline trimming cut 7 bases from V and 6 bases from J; bases unmatched to any gene: 9. In DNA, the CDR3 is TGCGCCAGCGGGATCGGGACAGGTTCCAATGAGCAGTTCTTC. It is translated as CASGIGTGSNEQFF.

The V gene is TRBV7-2, the J gene TRBJ1-5; 8 bases map to TRBD1. The V and J ends lost 1 base and 1 base, in that order; junction bases with no gene match: 0. CDR1 is SGHTA, CDR2 FQGNSA, per germline. CDR3 length: 15 residues. CDR3 region: CASSLDRGSNQPQHF. The DNA of the CDR3 is TGTGCCAGCAGCTTAGACAGGGGGAGCAATCAGCCCCAGCATTTT. Looking up the rest from reference TRBV7-2 and TRBJ1-5 gives the full variable domain: GAGVSQSPSNKVTEKGKDVELRCDPISGHTALYWYRQSLGQGLEFLIYFQGNSAPDKSGLPSDRFSAERTGGSVSTLTIQRTQQEDSAVYLCASSLDRGSNQPQHFGDGTRLSIL.

V usage is TRBV19 and J usage is TRBJ2-7, with a possible D match to TRBD1 (5 bases). The germline V gene encodes CDR1 LNHDA and CDR2 SQIVND (reference sequence). The CDR3 is made up of 13 amino acids. Trimming removed 2 bases at V and 3 bases at J, with 8 bases between. The CDR3 sequence is CASSIFQGYEQYF. The CDR3 bases are TGTGCCAGTAGTATATTCCAGGGCTACGAGCAGTACTTC.

The chain uses TRBV5-6 and TRBJ2-3; TRBD2 matches 11 bases. The germline V gene has CDR1 SGHDT and CDR2 YYEEEE. Trimming cost V 3 bases and J 6 bases; bases outside gene matches: 9. There are 16 residues in the CDR3. DNA for the CDR3: TGTGCCAGCAGCTGGGGACTAGCGGCCGCACCGGATACGCAGTATTTT. Protein product: CASSWGLAAAPDTQYF.

The gene calls are TRBV28 and TRBJ2-7; D call uncertain. V was pared by 5 bases and J by 7 bases, with 9 bases between. Germline V gives CDR1 MDHEN, CDR2 SYDVKM. The CDR3 extends over 11 amino acids. CDR3 sequence reads: CASSLLREQYF. The CDR3 bases are TGTGCCAGCAGTCTCCTGAGAGAGCAGTACTTC. Combining the CDR3 with reference TRBV28 and TRBJ2-7 gives the whole variable domain DVKVTQSSRYLVKRTGEKVFLECVQDMDHENMFWYRQDPGLGLRLIYFSYDVKMKEKGDIPEGYSVSREKKERFSLILESASTNQTSMYLCASSLLREQYFGPGTRLTVT.

The V and J genes are TRBV28 and TRBJ1-5; D is undetermined. CDR1 is MDHEN and CDR2 is SYDVKM in the germline V gene. The CDR3 runs 12 residues. The ends were cut back, 6 bases at V and 7 bases at J, with 10 bases in the middle. CDR3 DNA sequence: TGTGCCAGCAGGGGATGGAGGCAGCCCCAGCATTTT. This codes for CASRGWRQPQHF. Supplemented by reference TRBV28 and TRBJ1-5, the full variable domain reads DVKVTQSSRYLVKRTGEKVFLECVQDMDHENMFWYRQDPGLGLRLIYFSYDVKMKEKGDIPEGYSVSREKKERFSLILESASTNQTSMYLCASRGWRQPQHFGDGTRLSIL.

This rearrangement joins TRBV7-9 to TRBJ1-2; D is ambiguous. V lost 6 bases to trimming and J lost 1 base, with 12 bases between them. This CDR3 is 14 amino acids long. CDR1 is SEHNR and CDR2 is FQNEAQ in the germline V gene (reference sequence). The DNA of the CDR3 is TGTGCCAGCAGGCCTATCCCGAGTAACTATGGCTACACCTTC. Translating gives CASRPIPSNYGYTF.

The V gene is TRBV30, the J gene TRBJ1-1; 7 nucleotides line up with TRBD1. Germline V gene lookup returns CDR1 GTSNPN and CDR2 SVGIG (reference sequence). The CDR3 contains 14 residues. Germline trimming cut 0 bases from V and 5 bases from J; bases unmatched to any gene: 6. Here the CDR3 reads CAWSVGGGGTEAFF. The CDR3, as DNA: TGTGCCTGGAGTGTAGGAGGGGGCGGGACTGAAGCTTTCTTT.

As DNA, the CDR3 is TGTGCCAGCAGCCTGACAGGGTATAGCAATCAGCCCCAGCATTTT. Protein: CASSLTGYSNQPQHF. V gene TRBV28 combines with J gene TRBJ1-5; TRBD1 matches at 7 bases. Germline CDR1 MDHEN, CDR2 SYDVKM. This CDR3 contains 15 residues. With V trimmed by 6 bases and J by 0 bases, 5 bases remained unmatched.

V and J are TRBV30 and TRBJ2-5; possible D gene TRBD2, 5 bases. V was shortened by 1 base and J by 2 bases, with 20 bases between the two germline ends. Germline V gene sequence: CDR1 GTSNPN, CDR2 SVGIG (reference sequence). The length of the CDR3 is 17 residues. The CDR3 region is CAWSAGRSGGPQETQYF. The CDR3 region has the DNA TGTGCCTGGAGTGCAGGACGGAGCGGAGGCCCTCAAGAGACCCAGTACTTC.